Here is one TCR beta chain with its context. Assay used: immunoSEQ multiplex PCR; TCRdb lists only in-frame clones, some missing. The sample holds around 120,000 clones, approximately 94% seen once. The data originate from a study of siplizumab effects on memory and regulatory T cells. The germline V gene has CDR1 GTSNPN and CDR2 SVGIG (reference sequence). This CDR3 has 14 amino acids. V gave up 2 bases and J gave up 2 bases, with 12 bases separating them. The specimen sequenced was non-Treg CD4+ T cells sorted from blood. This TCR derives from a human donor in good health. V and J are TRBV30 and TRBJ2-5, with D possibly TRBD2 on 5 matching bases. The CDR3 DNA sequence: TGTGCCTGGAGTCCAAAAACTAGACAAGAGACCCAGTACTTC. Translating gives CAWSPKTRQETQYF.